This T cell receptor (beta chain) emerged from a study of CD8+ T cells in alopecia areata. RNA extraction and reverse transcription yielded cDNA as sequencing template. TCRdb's table, derived via immunoSEQ multiplex PCR, lists solely in-frame clones and lacks some. This table has about 190,000 clones, about 60% appearing once. Treatment: oral pan-JAK inhibitor, 5-10 mg twice daily. V shed 6 bases and J 3 bases; nucleotides not matched to a gene: 8. The CDR3 loop spans 15 amino acids. Germline V lookup: CDR1 MDHEN, CDR2 SYDVKM. The rearrangement joins TRBV28 to TRBJ1-2; the match to TRBD1 covers 9 bases. The sequencing used CD4+ T cells sorted from blood, collected at week 4, from a patient treated with tofacitinib. This clonotype was obtained from a human donor with alopecia areata. CDR3 loop: CASRRPGQGDYGYTF. The CDR3 coding sequence is TGTGCCAGCAGACGACCGGGACAGGGCGACTATGGCTACACCTTC.